This T cell receptor beta chain was sequenced for a study of graft-versus-host responses after intestinal transplantation. Study details: Anti-thymocyte globulin served as induction for all recipients, who then took tacrolimus and steroids for three to four years.

Whole-study results and caveats: Those patients showing graft-donor T cell macrochimerism displayed high graft-versus-host to host-versus-graft clonal ratios in allografts.

The CDR3 totals 14 residues. Deletions cut 4 bases from V and 2 bases from J, with 12 bases between. Germline V lookup: CDR1 SNHLY, CDR2 FYNNEI. Profiled with immunoSEQ multiplex PCR; TCRdb holds only in-frame clones, not every one. The sample includes about 80,000 clones, about 89% of them seen just once. This clone was seen only a few times. The target antigen is unknown. The receptor was isolated from a human donor who received an intestinal transplant. This chain links TRBV2 with TRBJ2-7; tentatively, D is TRBD2 (6 bases). Material: unstimulated CD4+ T cells sorted from spleen or lymph node cells, obtained before intestinal transplant. The CDR3: CASSGSWGAYEQYF. DNA for the CDR3: TGTGCCAGCAGTGGTAGCTGGGGGGCCTACGAGCAGTACTTC.